This TCR beta chain was obtained from a study of T cell responses to AZD1222 COVID-19 vaccine. Study-wide findings and caveats: Reportedly, close to half of spike-specific TCRs are directed against unmutated variant regions.

The protocol was immunoSEQ multiplex PCR, while the TCRdb copy is restricted to in-frame clones and leaves out a portion. The sample includes around 120,000 clones, approximately 94% of them seen just once. A note on this clone: Its antigen is unidentified.

The germline V gene has CDR1 SQVTM and CDR2 ANQGSEA. The V end was cut by 1 base, the J end by 0 bases, with 7 bases between. The CDR3 has 14 residues. This chain joins TRBV29-1 and TRBJ2-1; D ambiguous. Sequenced material: peripheral blood, taken 28 days after the second AZD1222 dose. The sequence came from an adult who received the AZD1222 COVID-19 vaccine. The CDR3 loop is CSVEARSSYNEQFF. In DNA form, the CDR3 reads TGCAGCGTTGAAGCCAGGAGCTCCTACAATGAGCAGTTCTTC.